What follows is one TCR beta chain and its context. This entry is derived from a study of Ad26.COV2.S vaccination and SARS-CoV-2 variants. The table came from immunoSEQ multiplex PCR; TCRdb's copy has only in-frame clones and leaves some out. Seen here are roughly 460,000 clones, about 88% observed once, and the top ten hold about 1.5%. Treatment meaning: some 19 received Ad26.COV2.S at low or high dose, single or two shots; about 5 received placebo; per-sample allocation not given. Samples came from day 63 after the first vaccine or placebo injection. Germline V lookup: CDR1 PRHDT, CDR2 FYEKMQ (reference sequence). V trimming: 5 bases; J trimming: 4 bases; junction bases outside the gene matches: 17. This CDR3 has 20 amino acids.

This specimen consisted of peripheral blood, obtained in a trial of Ad26.COV2.S vaccine versus placebo. V usage is TRBV13 and J usage is TRBJ2-5; 15 bases are a match to TRBD2. The receptor was isolated from a person aged 18-60 years who received the Ad26.COV2.S COVID-19 vaccine or a placebo. CDR3 nucleotides: TGTGCCAGCAGCCGCCTAGAAACGCCGGGACTAGCGGGGGGTGGAGAGACCCAGTACTTC. As protein: CASSRLETPGLAGGGETQYF.